The present T cell receptor beta chain was sequenced within a study of T cell clones after liver transplantation. As for the study in general: In this trial, immunosuppression withdrawal was attempted within 2 years of liver transplant. Post-transplant blood was tracked for graft-donor-reactive T cell clones identified in a pre-transplant mixed lymphocyte reaction. Overall study findings and caveats: In 5 of 8 subjects, circulating graft-donor-reactive CD4 TCRbeta sequences fell significantly after transplant.

Concerning this clone: Its specificity is unknown.

Assay: immunoSEQ multiplex PCR; the TCRdb copy retains only in-frame clones and omits some. The repertoire consists of about 85,000 clones, with roughly 80% occurring once and the leading ten covering 0.4% to 0.6%. The CDR3 has 13 amino acids. Germline CDR1 MNHEY, CDR2 SVGAGI. The ends were cut back, 0 bases at V and 7 bases at J, with 7 bases in the middle. Thawed unstimulated PBMCs were FACS-sorted by CD3, CD4 and CD8 into two populations. This receptor was obtained from a human patient who received a liver transplant. Part of the T cells may come from the graft donor. The V call is TRBV6-5, the J call TRBJ1-5; D unresolved. Source: CD4+ T cells from blood, taken 45 to 46 months after liver transplant. CDR3 nucleotides: TGTGCCAGCAGTTACTCGACTCGGCAGCCCCAGCATTTT. Translated: CASSYSTRQPQHF.